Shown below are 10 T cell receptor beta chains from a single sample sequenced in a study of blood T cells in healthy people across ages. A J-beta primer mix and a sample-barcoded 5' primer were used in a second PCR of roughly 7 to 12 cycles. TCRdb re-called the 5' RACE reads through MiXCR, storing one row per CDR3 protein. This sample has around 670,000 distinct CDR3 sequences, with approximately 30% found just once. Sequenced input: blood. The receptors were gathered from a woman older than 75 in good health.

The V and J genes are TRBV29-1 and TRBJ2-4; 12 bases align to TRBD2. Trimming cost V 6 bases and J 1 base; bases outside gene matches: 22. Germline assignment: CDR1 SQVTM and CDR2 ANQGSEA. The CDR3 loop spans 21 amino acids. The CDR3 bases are TGCAGCGTCGGGGACCGAAATCTGACTAGCGGGAGCCAACTGGCCAAAAACATTCAGTACTTC. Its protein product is CSVGDRNLTSGSQLAKNIQYF.

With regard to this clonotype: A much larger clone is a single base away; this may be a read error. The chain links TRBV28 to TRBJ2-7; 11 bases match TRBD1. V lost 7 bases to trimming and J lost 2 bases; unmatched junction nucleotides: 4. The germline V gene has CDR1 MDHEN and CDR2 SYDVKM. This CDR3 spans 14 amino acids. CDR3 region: CASIQGQGAYEQYF. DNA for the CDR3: TGTGCCAGCATCCAGGGACAGGGGGCCTACGAGCAGTACTTC. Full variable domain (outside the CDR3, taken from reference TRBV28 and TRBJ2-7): DVKVTQSSRYLVKRTGEKVFLECVQDMDHENMFWYRQDPGLGLRLIYFSYDVKMKEKGDIPEGYSVSREKKERFSLILESASTNQTSMYLCASIQGQGAYEQYFGPGTRLTVT.

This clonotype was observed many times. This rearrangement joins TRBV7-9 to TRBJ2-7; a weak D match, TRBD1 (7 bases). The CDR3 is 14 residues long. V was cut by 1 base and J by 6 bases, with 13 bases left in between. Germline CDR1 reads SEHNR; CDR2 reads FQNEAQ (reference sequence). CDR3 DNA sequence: TGTGCCAGCAGCTTAGTGCGTCAGGGGGGCGAGCAGTACTTC. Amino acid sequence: CASSLVRQGGEQYF.

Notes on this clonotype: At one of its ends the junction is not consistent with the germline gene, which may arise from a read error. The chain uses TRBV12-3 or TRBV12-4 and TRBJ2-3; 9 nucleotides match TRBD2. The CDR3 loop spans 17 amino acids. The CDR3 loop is CASSPTLAGESADMQYF. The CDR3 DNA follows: TGTGCCAGCAGTCCCACCTTAGCGGGGGAGAGCGCAGATATGCAGTATTTT.

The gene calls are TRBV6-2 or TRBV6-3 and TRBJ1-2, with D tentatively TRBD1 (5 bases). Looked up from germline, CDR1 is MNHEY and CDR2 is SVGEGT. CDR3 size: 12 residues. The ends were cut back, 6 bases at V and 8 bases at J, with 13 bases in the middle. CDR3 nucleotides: TGTGCCAGCAGAGGGGACGTCGGAGGCTACACCTTC. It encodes CASRGDVGGYTF.

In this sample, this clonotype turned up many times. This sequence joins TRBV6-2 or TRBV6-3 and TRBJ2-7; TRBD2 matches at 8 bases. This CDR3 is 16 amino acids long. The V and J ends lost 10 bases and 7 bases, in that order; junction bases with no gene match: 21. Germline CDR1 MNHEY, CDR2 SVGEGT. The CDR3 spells CATRDSGALISGEQYF. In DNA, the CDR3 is TGTGCCACTAGAGATAGCGGGGCGTTAATCTCCGGAGAGCAGTACTTC.

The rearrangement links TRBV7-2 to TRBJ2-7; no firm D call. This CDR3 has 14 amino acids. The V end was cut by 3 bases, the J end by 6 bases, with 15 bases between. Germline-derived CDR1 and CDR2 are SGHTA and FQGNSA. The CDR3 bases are TGTGCCAGCAGCTTGGATTGGAACGCCCCCGAGCAGTACTTC. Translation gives CASSLDWNAPEQYF.

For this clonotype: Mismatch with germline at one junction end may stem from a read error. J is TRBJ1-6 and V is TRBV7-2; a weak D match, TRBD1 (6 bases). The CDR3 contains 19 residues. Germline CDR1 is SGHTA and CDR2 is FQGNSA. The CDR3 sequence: CASSVSGLGTGLRSSPPHF. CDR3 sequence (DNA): TGTGCCAGCAGCGTATCTGGCCTCGGAACAGGGCTAAGGTCCTCACCCCCCCACTTT. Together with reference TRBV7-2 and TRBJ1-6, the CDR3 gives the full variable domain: GAGVSQSPSNKVTEKGKDVELRCDPISGHTALYWYRQSLGQGLEFLIYFQGNSAPDKSGLPSDRFSAERTGGSVSTLTIQRTQQEDSAVYLCASSVSGLGTGLRSSPPHFGNGTRLTVT.

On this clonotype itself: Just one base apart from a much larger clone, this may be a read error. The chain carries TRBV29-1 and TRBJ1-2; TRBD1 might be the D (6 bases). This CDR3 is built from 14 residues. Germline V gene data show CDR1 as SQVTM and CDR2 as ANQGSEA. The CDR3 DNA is TGCAGCGTTGAGGCAAAGGGGGTCGGCTATAGCTACACCTTC. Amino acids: CSVEAKGVGYSYTF.

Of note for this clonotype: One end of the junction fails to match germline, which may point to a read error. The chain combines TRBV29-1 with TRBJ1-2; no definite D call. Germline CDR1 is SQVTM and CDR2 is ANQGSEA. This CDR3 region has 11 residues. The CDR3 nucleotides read TGCAGCGCTGAACAGAACTATGGCTACACTTTC. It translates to CSAEQNYGYTF. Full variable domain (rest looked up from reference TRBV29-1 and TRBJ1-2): SAVISQKPSRDICQRGTSLTIQCQVDSQVTMMFWYRQQPGQSLTLIATANQGSEATYESGFVIDKFPISRPNLTFSTLTVSNMSPEDSSIYLCSAEQNYGYTFGSGTRLTVV.